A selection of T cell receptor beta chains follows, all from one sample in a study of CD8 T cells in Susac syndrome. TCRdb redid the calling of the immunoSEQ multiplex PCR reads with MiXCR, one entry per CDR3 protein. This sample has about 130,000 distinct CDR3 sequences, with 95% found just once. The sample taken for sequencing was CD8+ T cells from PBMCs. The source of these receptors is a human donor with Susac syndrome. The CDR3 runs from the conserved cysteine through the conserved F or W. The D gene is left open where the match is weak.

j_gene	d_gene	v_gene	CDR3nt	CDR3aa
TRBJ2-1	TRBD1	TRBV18	TGTGCCAGCTCGCCGACAGGGAGCTCCTACAATGAGCAGTTCTTC	CASSPTGSSYNEQFF
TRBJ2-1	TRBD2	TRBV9	TGTGCCAGCAGCTCCCGGACTAGCGGGAGTTACAATGAGCAGTTCTTC	CASSSRTSGSYNEQFF
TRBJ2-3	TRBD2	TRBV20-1	TGCAGTGCTAGAGATTTAGAGGCTAGCGGGAGTCACACAGATACGCAGTATTTT	CSARDLEASGSHTDTQYF
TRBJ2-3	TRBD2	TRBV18	TGTGCCAGCTCACCTGGGACTACTAGCACAGATACGCAGTATTTT	CASSPGTTSTDTQYF
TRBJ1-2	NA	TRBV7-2	TGTGCCAGCAGCGAAACAGAAAACTATGGCTACACCTTC	CASSETENYGYTF
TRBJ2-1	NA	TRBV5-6	TGTGCCAGCAGCTCGGAGACTAGTGTCTACAATGAGCAGTTCTTC	CASSSETSVYNEQFF
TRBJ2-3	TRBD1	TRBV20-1	TGCAGTGCCTGGACAGGGAACACAGATACGCAGTATTTT	CSAWTGNTDTQYF
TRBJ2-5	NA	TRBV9	TGTGCCAGCTCGAAAGGGGGGCAGGGGACCCAGTACTTC	CASSKGGQGTQYF
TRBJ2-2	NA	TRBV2	TGTGCCAGCAGTGAAGCGGGGCCAGTCACCGGGGAGCTGTTTTTT	CASSEAGPVTGELFF
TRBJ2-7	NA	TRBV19	TGTGCCAGTAGTATCTCCGACAGAACCTACGAGCAGTACTTC	CASSISDRTYEQYF